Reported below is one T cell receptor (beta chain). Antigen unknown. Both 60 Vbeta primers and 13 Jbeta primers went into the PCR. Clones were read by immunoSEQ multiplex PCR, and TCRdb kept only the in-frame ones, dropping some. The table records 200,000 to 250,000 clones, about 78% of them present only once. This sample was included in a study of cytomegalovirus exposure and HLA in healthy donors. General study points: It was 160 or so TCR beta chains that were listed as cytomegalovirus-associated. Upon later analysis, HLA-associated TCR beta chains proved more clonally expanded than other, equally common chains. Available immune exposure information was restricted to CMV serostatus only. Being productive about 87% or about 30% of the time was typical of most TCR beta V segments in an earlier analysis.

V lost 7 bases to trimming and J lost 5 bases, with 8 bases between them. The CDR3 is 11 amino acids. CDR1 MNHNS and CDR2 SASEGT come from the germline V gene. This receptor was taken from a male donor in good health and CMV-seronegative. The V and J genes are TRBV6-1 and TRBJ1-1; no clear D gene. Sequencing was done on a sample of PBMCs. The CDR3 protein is CASIPRTEAFF. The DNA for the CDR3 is TGTGCCAGCATCCCTAGGACTGAAGCTTTCTTT.